The source of this T cell receptor (beta chain) is a study of T cells in Graves' hyperthyroidism and ophthalmopathy. This clonotype was found a few times. Its antigen is still unknown. V dropped 1 base and J dropped 1 base, with 5 bases sitting between them. The germline V gene encodes CDR1 MDHEN and CDR2 SYDVKM. The CDR3 runs to 14 residues. What was amplified from RNA transcripts were TCR beta CDR3 regions. Using the HTBI primer set, a first-round RT-PCR was run on the TCR CDR3. Each CDR3 protein gets one entry after TCRdb re-called the multiplex PCR reads with MiXCR. The data show some 350,000 distinct CDR3 sequences, approximately 15% seen once. Whole-study results and caveats: Among clonotypes expanded in thyroid above 0.001, most were also found in blood.

Disease lasting under 3 months, a NOSPECS grade of at least 4, and a Clinical Activity Score of at least 3 were features of the ophthalmopathy patients. Uncontrolled infection, other autoimmune disease, pregnancy or lactation led to exclusion. The chain has TRBV28 and TRBJ1-3; D remains unclear. The material sequenced was blood. The TCR sequence derives from a woman aged 40 to 50 with Graves' ophthalmopathy. The CDR3 bases are TGTGCCAGCAGTTTATCAGGTTCTGGAAACACCATATATTTT. The encoded protein is CASSLSGSGNTIYF.